These T cell receptor beta chains were read from a single sample in a study of T cell repertoires in cytomegalovirus infection. TCRdb passed the reads through MiXCR, listing each CDR3 protein once. The table has about half a million distinct CDR3 sequences, 33% seen once. The antigens these receptors bind are not known. The sample in question was cultured PBMCs, obtained from culture after CMV antigen stimulation. The source is a human donor in good health (CMV status not recorded). Some clones in this sample may be carry-over from other donors' samples. The CDR3 runs from the conserved cysteine through the conserved F or W. The D gene is left open where the match is weak. The size of a clone is reported for some rows only, either as once, few or many, or as a class for expanded clones.

d_gene	v_gene	j_gene	abundance	len	CDR3aa	CDR3nt
TRBD1	TRBV28	TRBJ1-1	NA	15	CASSSTQGYDTEAFF	TGTGCCAGCAGTTCTACACAGGGGTACGATACTGAAGCTTTCTTT
NA	TRBV7-2	TRBJ1-5	many	15	CASSLVSRGLQPQHF	TGTGCCAGCAGCTTAGTGTCCCGGGGATTGCAGCCCCAGCATTTT
TRBD1	TRBV20-1	TRBJ2-2	many	17	CSARAPRDRGYTGELFF	TGCAGTGCTAGAGCGCCCAGGGACAGGGGTTACACCGGGGAGCTGTTTTTT
NA	TRBV10-3	TRBJ2-5	few	15	CAITPAGLLRGTQYF	TGTGCCATCACGCCAGCGGGCCTGTTGAGGGGGACCCAGTACTTC
NA	TRBV4-1	TRBJ2-1	few	13	CASSHGQFNEQFF	TGCGCCAGCAGCCACGGACAGTTCAATGAGCAGTTCTTC
NA	TRBV27	TRBJ2-1	NA	13	CASSQSPYNEQFF	TGTGCCAGCAGTCAAAGCCCTTACAATGAGCAGTTCTTC
TRBD2	TRBV6-2/TRBV6-3	TRBJ2-1	NA	15	CASRPLAGPYNEQFF	TGTGCCAGCAGACCACTAGCGGGACCCTACAATGAGCAGTTCTTC
TRBD1	TRBV7-9	TRBJ2-5	NA	14	CASSVRQGQETQYF	TGTGCCAGCAGCGTAAGACAGGGACAAGAGACCCAGTACTTC
TRBD2	TRBV9	TRBJ2-1	NA	15	CASSVASGIYNEQFF	TGTGCCAGCAGCGTAGCTAGCGGAATCTACAATGAGCAGTTCTTC
NA	TRBV6-5	TRBJ2-6	NA	17	CASSYRSVGPGANVLTF	TGTGCCAGCAGTTACAGGTCGGTGGGCCCTGGGGCCAACGTCCTGACTTTC
NA	TRBV28	TRBJ1-2	NA	12	CASSFLRNGYTF	TGTGCCAGCAGTTTCTTGAGAAACGGCTACACCTTC
TRBD2	TRBV12-3/TRBV12-4	TRBJ2-2	many	17	CASSFRRLAAFTGELFF	TGTGCCAGCAGTTTTCGCCGACTAGCGGCTTTCACCGGGGAGCTGTTTTTT
NA	TRBV6-6	TRBJ2-5	NA	15	CASSSGPGKEETQYF	TGTGCCAGCAGTTCAGGACCCGGAAAGGAAGAGACCCAGTACTTC
NA	TRBV15	TRBJ1-6	NA	17	CATSRGLRQGSNSPLHF	TGTGCCACCAGCAGAGGTCTACGGCAGGGCTCTAATTCACCCCTCCACTTT
TRBD2	TRBV18	TRBJ2-5	once	15	CASSPQGPPGGTQYF	TGTGCCAGCTCACCACAGGGACCGCCGGGGGGGACCCAGTACTTC
NA	TRBV19	TRBJ1-3	NA	16	CASSLDRRRSGNTIYF	TGTGCCAGTAGTCTAGACAGGAGACGCTCTGGAAACACCATATATTTT
TRBD1	TRBV5-1	TRBJ1-5	few	16	CASSLGGTGGSQPQHF	TGCGCCAGCAGCTTGGGGGGGACAGGGGGCAGTCAGCCCCAGCATTTT
NA	TRBV20-1	TRBJ1-1	few	13	CSARAGDATEAFF	TGCAGTGCTAGAGCTGGAGATGCCACTGAAGCTTTCTTT
NA	TRBV7-6	TRBJ1-1	NA	15	CASSFGAIMNTEAFF	TGTGCCAGCAGCTTTGGCGCGATCATGAACACTGAAGCTTTCTTT
NA	TRBV12-3/TRBV12-4	TRBJ2-7	NA	14	CASSPRFSSFEQYF	TGTGCCAGCAGTCCTAGGTTTAGCAGTTTCGAGCAGTACTTC
NA	TRBV30	TRBJ1-5	NA	16	CAWSVMEGGGRQPQHF	TGTGCCTGGAGTGTAATGGAGGGGGGGGGGCGACAGCCCCAGCATTTT
TRBD2	TRBV19	TRBJ2-5	NA	15	CASKVAGGAQETQYF	TGTGCCAGTAAGGTAGCGGGAGGCGCGCAAGAGACCCAGTACTTC
NA	TRBV11-2	TRBJ2-2	few	13	CASSPSAGGELFF	TGTGCCAGCAGCCCGTCGGCCGGCGGGGAGCTGTTTTTT
NA	TRBV19	TRBJ2-1	few	15	CASPYGESSYNEQFF	TGTGCCAGCCCCTACGGTGAGAGCTCCTACAATGAGCAGTTCTTC
NA	TRBV20-1	TRBJ1-5	few	13	CSASQLQGQPQHF	TGCAGTGCTAGTCAGCTCCAGGGTCAGCCCCAGCATTTT
TRBD1	TRBV6-2/TRBV6-3	TRBJ1-1	NA	14	CASSYPDRGRGAFF	TGTGCCAGCAGTTACCCCGACAGGGGCCGCGGGGCTTTCTTT
TRBD1	TRBV19	TRBJ2-1	once	16	CASSRRPGTGIHEQFF	TGTGCCAGTAGTCGTCGTCCCGGGACAGGGATCCATGAGCAGTTCTTC
NA	TRBV19	TRBJ1-1	few	13	CASSMDWNTEAFF	TGTGCCAGTAGTATGGACTGGAACACTGAAGCTTTCTTT